This T cell receptor (beta chain) was retrieved from a study of T cell responses to AZD1222 COVID-19 vaccine. On the study more broadly: Pooled together were second doses at about 4 or about 12 weeks.

The data were produced by immunoSEQ multiplex PCR, yet TCRdb's version contains in-frame clones alone and is incomplete. This table holds 95,000 to 150,000 clones, more than 70% found once. This clone was seen only a few times. What it recognizes is unknown. Study-level results: Elevations in Spike-specific TCR breadth and depth followed administration of two AZD1222 doses.

The CDR3 totals 12 residues. V was clipped by 3 bases and J by 3 bases, with 6 bases between them. The germline gives CDR1 LGHNT, CDR2 FRNRAP. The source is an adult in good health. The chain combines TRBV12-5 with TRBJ2-7, with unresolved D. The sample consisted of peripheral blood, taken on day 0 of AZD1222 vaccination. Here the CDR3 reads CASGFVVYEQYF. CDR3 sequence (DNA): TGTGCTAGTGGTTTCGTAGTCTACGAGCAGTACTTC.